Given below is one T cell receptor beta chain in context. The antigen is not known. The source of the sample is a study of T cells in pancreatic ductal adenocarcinoma. No neoadjuvant therapy was given to the selected pancreatic ductal adenocarcinoma patients before their surgery. Study-wide points: Tumor-versus-blood clonality comparisons may be biased toward lower tumor diversity.

Data came from immunoSEQ multiplex PCR; TCRdb stores just in-frame clones and leaves some out. The data hold 7,500 to 9,000 clones, with nearly 90% observed a single time. Trimming took 3 bases from V and 3 from J, leaving 11 bases between them. The germline CDR1 and CDR2 sequences are SEHNR and FQNEAQ (reference sequence). This CDR3 has 14 amino acids. This receptor was obtained from a human donor with pancreatic ductal adenocarcinoma. What was sequenced was PBMCs. V is TRBV7-9 and J is TRBJ2-5; perhaps TRBD1 as D (6 bases). This CDR3 is CASSFERDKETQYF. The CDR3 nucleotides are TGTGCCAGCAGCTTCGAACGGGACAAAGAGACCCAGTACTTC.